These 18 T cell receptor beta chains originate from one sample sequenced in a study of T cells in Graves' hyperthyroidism and ophthalmopathy. From RNA transcripts, TCR beta CDR3 regions were amplified. An initial round of RT-PCR targeting the TCR CDR3 relied on the HTBI primer set. One entry per CDR3 protein, called by TCRdb with MiXCR from the multiplex PCR reads. The sample has approximately 400,000 distinct CDR3 sequences, roughly 14% seen once. Sequences were obtained from blood. The receptors shown here come from a woman between 18 and 30 years old with Graves' hyperthyroidism.

This clonotype has a handful of counts. The J gene is TRBJ2-3, the V gene TRBV4-1, with TRBD2 as a possible D gene (6 bases). Looked up from germline, CDR1 is MGHRA and CDR2 is YSYEKL. V gave up 0 bases and J gave up 1 base, with 14 bases separating them. This CDR3 region has 17 residues. The CDR3 protein is CASSQEPTGVRTDTQYF. The CDR3, as DNA: TGCGCCAGCAGCCAAGAGCCAACGGGGGTCCGCACAGATACGCAGTATTTT.

V gene TRBV6-1 combines with J gene TRBJ2-7, with D possibly TRBD2 on 7 matching bases. V was shortened by 6 bases and J by 7 bases, with 16 bases between the two germline ends. The CDR3 spans 13 residues. CDR1 MNHNS and CDR2 SASEGT come from the germline V gene. DNA for the CDR3: TGTGCCAGCAGAGGGGGGGCCCTGGAGGAGCAGTACTTC. It encodes CASRGGALEEQYF.

This clonotype was counted at least ten times. This chain connects TRBV6-5 to TRBJ1-1, with 7 bases that match TRBD1. The J segment lost 5 bases and the V segment lost 0 bases, leaving 6 bases of the junction unmatched. This CDR3 is 15 amino acids long. Germline V gene sequence: CDR1 MNHEY, CDR2 SVGAGI. CDR3 nucleotide sequence: TGTGCCAGCAGTTACTCTTTACAGGGGAGAACTGAAGCTTTCTTT. Translation gives CASSYSLQGRTEAFF.

The gene calls are TRBV10-3 and TRBJ1-3, with D possibly matching TRBD1 (5 bases). CDR1 and CDR2 from the germline V gene are ENHRY and SYGVKD. This CDR3 comprises 13 residues. V dropped 6 bases and J dropped 6 bases, with 12 bases sitting between them. In DNA, the CDR3 is TGTGCCATCAGCCTGACGACAGTAAACACCATATATTTT. Translating gives CAISLTTVNTIYF.

The rearrangement links TRBV19 to TRBJ1-1; no reliable D call. The V end lost 9 bases, the J end lost 3 bases, and 17 bases lay between the germline ends. CDR1 and CDR2 (germline): LNHDA, SQIVND (reference sequence). This CDR3 is 14 amino acids long. The CDR3 protein is CASCPLGRDTEAFF. The CDR3 DNA reads as TGTGCCAGCTGTCCCCTGGGTAGGGACACTGAAGCTTTCTTT.

This clonotype was observed a handful of times. V and J are TRBV9 and TRBJ2-1; D remains unclear. Germline loops: CDR1 SGDLS, CDR2 YYNGEE. The CDR3 runs to 15 residues. V was clipped by 0 bases and J by 2 bases, with 9 bases between them. The CDR3 protein is CASSVGAPPYNEQFF. CDR3 sequence (DNA): TGTGCCAGCAGCGTAGGAGCGCCACCCTACAATGAGCAGTTCTTC.

This clonotype showed up just a few times. The gene calls are TRBV10-3 and TRBJ1-1; D perhaps matches TRBD1 (5 bases). Looked up from germline, CDR1 is ENHRY and CDR2 is SYGVKD. Trimming shortened V by 3 bases and J by 13 bases, and 15 bases separated the two germline ends. This CDR3 spans 12 amino acids. In DNA form, the CDR3 reads TGTGCCATCAGTGATTCCGTTCAGAGGGGTTTCTTT. Its translation: CAISDSVQRGFF.

The chain recombines TRBV25-1 with TRBJ2-5; 11 bases line up with TRBD1. CDR3 length: 14 amino acids. Germline CDR1 and CDR2: MGHDK and SYGVNS. V gave up 2 bases and J gave up 5 bases; unmatched junction bases: 1. CDR3 sequence reads: CASSERDRGETQYF. In nucleotides, the CDR3 is TGTGCCAGCAGTGAACGGGACAGGGGGGAGACCCAGTACTTC. The complete variable domain, with remaining parts taken from reference TRBV25-1 and TRBJ2-5, reads EADIYQTPRYLVIGTGKKITLECSQTMGHDKMYWYQQDPGMELHLIHYSYGVNSTEKGDLSSESTVSRIRTEHFPLTLESARPSHTSQYLCASSERDRGETQYFGPGTRLLVL.

Comment on this clonotype: A much larger clone sits a single nucleotide away, making a read error possible. A read error is likely, as this CDR3 ends without the conserved phenylalanine or tryptophan. This chain links TRBV28 with TRBJ2-1; D gene unclear. CDR1 and CDR2 (germline): MDHEN, SYDVKM. V shed 3 bases and J shed 4 bases, with 13 bases lying between them. The CDR3 consists of 15 residues. CDR3 in amino acids: CASSFQPDVYNEQFL. In DNA, the CDR3 is TGTGCCAGCAGTTTCCAGCCGGATGTATACAATGAGCAGTTCCTC.

This clonotype was observed many times. The V call is TRBV12-3 or TRBV12-4, the J call TRBJ2-4; D unresolved. V was clipped by 4 bases and J by 0 bases, with 7 bases between them. The CDR3 sequence is 14 residues long. CDR3 sequence (DNA): TGTGCCAGCAGTTGGGTAGAAGCCAAAAACATTCAGTACTTC. This encodes CASSWVEAKNIQYF.

This clonotype has a count of ten or more. The genes are TRBV6-2 or TRBV6-3 and TRBJ1-1, with a weak D call TRBD1 (6 bases). The CDR3 covers 14 residues. The V gene lost 4 bases and the J gene lost 10 bases, with 19 bases spanning the gap. CDR1 and CDR2 from the germline V gene are MNHEY and SVGEGT. CDR3 sequence (DNA): TGTGCCAGCAGTTCGGTGGACCGGGGGCGCCGAGCTTTCTTT. Protein sequence: CASSSVDRGRRAFF.

This clonotype has at least ten counts. The chain joins TRBV5-6 to TRBJ2-3; 9 positions match TRBD1. With 0 bases clipped from V and 5 bases from J, the junction kept 7 bases outside the gene matches. The CDR3 totals 16 residues. The germline CDR1 and CDR2 sequences are SGHDT and YYEEEE. The CDR3 region has the DNA TGTGCCAGCAGCTTGGGACAGGGGGATCGAGGAGATACGCAGTATTTT. Translated, it gives CASSLGQGDRGDTQYF.

V is TRBV10-3 and J is TRBJ2-3, with 10 bases fitting TRBD2. V lost 2 bases, J lost 3 bases, and 5 bases stayed unmatched. Germline V gene data show CDR1 as ENHRY and CDR2 as SYGVKD. This CDR3 is 16 amino acids long. Here the CDR3 DNA reads TGTGCCATCAGTGAGGCTAGCGGGGGTACAACAGATACGCAGTATTTT. Encoded protein: CAISEASGGTTDTQYF.

This clonotype was seen repeatedly, ten times or more. The chain has TRBV24-1 and TRBJ1-5, with 8 bases matching TRBD1. This CDR3 has 14 amino acids. J was trimmed by 5 bases and V by 6 bases; bases with no gene match: 5. Germline CDR1 KGHDR, CDR2 SFDVKD. The CDR3 DNA sequence: TGTGCCACCAGTTCGGACAGGGTGGATCAGCCCCAGCATTTT. Translated: CATSSDRVDQPQHF.

This clonotype has a handful of counts. The V call is TRBV4-1, the J call TRBJ1-2; 7 bases align to TRBD1. V lost 4 bases, J lost 3 bases, and 14 bases stayed unmatched. Germline V gene lookup returns CDR1 MGHRA and CDR2 YSYEKL. The CDR3 runs to 17 residues. CDR3 sequence: CASSRRQGAILDYGYTF. For the CDR3, the DNA is TGCGCCAGCAGCCGACGACAGGGCGCGATTTTGGACTATGGCTACACCTTC.

This clonotype showed up many times. This sequence joins TRBV12-3 or TRBV12-4 and TRBJ1-2; D remains ambiguous. The CDR3 covers 13 residues. Deletions cut 1 base from V and 5 bases from J, with 8 bases between. CDR3 protein: CASSLGSDYGYTF. CDR3 DNA: TGTGCCAGCAGTTTAGGAAGTGATTATGGCTACACCTTC.

Details on this clonotype: A much larger clone differs from this one at a single base, so this may be a read error. This sequence joins TRBV6-1 and TRBJ1-5, with TRBD1 as a possible D gene (6 bases). Trimming left V 8 bases short and J 1 base short, with 18 bases between. The CDR3 spans 16 residues. The germline CDR1 and CDR2 sequences are MNHNS and SASEGT. The DNA for the CDR3 is TGTGCCAGCCGGGACATCGGGAGGGGAAGCAATCAGCCCCAGCATTTT. It specifies CASRDIGRGSNQPQHF.

At least ten counts were recorded for this clonotype. The genes are TRBV4-1 and TRBJ2-3; TRBD2 matches 7 bases. CDR3 length equals 17 residues. The V segment lost 2 bases and the J segment 0 bases; nucleotides outside the gene matches: 8. CDR1 and CDR2 from the germline V gene are MGHRA and YSYEKL. The CDR3 is CASSQLERGLSTDTQYF. The CDR3 nucleotides are TGCGCCAGCAGCCAACTCGAGCGGGGACTGAGCACAGATACGCAGTATTTT.